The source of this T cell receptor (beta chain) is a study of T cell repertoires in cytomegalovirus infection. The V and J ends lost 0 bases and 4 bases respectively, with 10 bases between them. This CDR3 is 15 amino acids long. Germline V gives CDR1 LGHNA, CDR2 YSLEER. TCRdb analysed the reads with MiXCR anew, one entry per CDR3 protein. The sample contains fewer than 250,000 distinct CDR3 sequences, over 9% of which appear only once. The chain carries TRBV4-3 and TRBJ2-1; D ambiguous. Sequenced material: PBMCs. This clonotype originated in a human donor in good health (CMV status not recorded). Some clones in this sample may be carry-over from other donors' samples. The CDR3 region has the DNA TGCGCCAGCAGCCAAGAAAAAGCTTTTTACAATGAGCAGTTCTTC. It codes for CASSQEKAFYNEQFF.